A selection of T cell receptor beta chains follows, all from one sample in a study of T cell repertoires in cytomegalovirus infection. TCRdb passed the reads through MiXCR, listing each CDR3 protein once. The sample consists of approximately 500,000 distinct CDR3 sequences, about 15% of them appearing once. Sequenced input: CD8+ T cells from PBMCs. These receptor sequences come from a human donor in good health (CMV status not recorded). Some clones in this sample may be carry-over from other donors' samples. Each CDR3 is given with its conserved first and last residue. Only some rows state a clone size, as once, few, many or a class for expanded clones.

length: 15
V: TRBV6-1
size: .
CDR3: CASSEWEGEVTEAFF

length: 12
V: TRBV7-9
size: .
CDR3: CASSGPNSPLHF

length: 15
V: TRBV19
size: .
CDR3: CASSPAPEGAGELFF

length: 15
V: TRBV20-1
size: few
CDR3: CSAFMTSGGTDTQYF

length: 14
V: TRBV19
size: many
CDR3: CASSTWTGVTEAFF

length: 14
V: TRBV7-8
size: many
CDR3: CASSLGGYNQPQHF

length: 14
V: TRBV7-6
size: many
CDR3: CASSSKRYTGELFF

length: 15
V: TRBV19
size: .
CDR3: CASSDLRDRGTPLHF

length: 15
V: TRBV9
size: .
CDR3: CASSKNGRADTEAFF

length: 15
V: TRBV23-1
size: few
CDR3: CASSPKGLRNNEQFF

length: 13
V: TRBV7-9
size: many
CDR3: CASTLRGETEAFF

length: 18
V: TRBV24-1
size: .
CDR3: CATSDNFQGLRSRDEQFF

length: 15
V: TRBV7-3
size: many
CDR3: CASRAGTSVYNEQFF

length: 12
V: TRBV2
size: many
CDR3: CASSDGFDTQYF

length: 13
V: TRBV12-3/TRBV12-4
size: many
CDR3: CASRTEPKETQYF

length: 15
V: TRBV3-1
size: .
CDR3: CASSQDGSAGRGYTF

length: 17
V: TRBV19
size: many
CDR3: CASSIGLAGGPDNEQFF

length: 18
V: TRBV20-1
size: .
CDR3: CSARVAHREGKKSSEAFF